This T cell receptor beta chain derives from a study of cytomegalovirus exposure and HLA in healthy donors. Study results and caveats: Listed as cytomegalovirus-associated were 170 or so TCR beta chains. A prior analysis recorded that most TCR beta V segments were productive about 87% or about 30% of the time.

This clone was recorded once. The antigen remains undetermined. Germline-derived CDR1 and CDR2 are MNHNS and SASEGT. J lost 5 bases, V lost 2 bases, and 9 bases had no gene match. The CDR3 loop spans 16 amino acids. The PCR made use of 60 Vbeta and 13 Jbeta primers. Clones were read by immunoSEQ multiplex PCR, and TCRdb kept only the in-frame ones, dropping some. Of some 270,000 clones in the sample, 92% are singletons; the top ten hold about 1.7%. At the time of sampling, donors were nominally healthy, though unrecorded immune exposures were likely. This receptor was identified in a girl under 10 years old in good health and CMV-seronegative. V usage is TRBV6-1 and J usage is TRBJ2-7, with 10 positions matching TRBD2. Specimen: PBMCs. The CDR3 spells CASSETSSGGRDEQYF. The CDR3, as DNA: TGTGCCAGCAGTGAAACGTCTAGCGGGGGTAGGGACGAGCAGTACTTC.